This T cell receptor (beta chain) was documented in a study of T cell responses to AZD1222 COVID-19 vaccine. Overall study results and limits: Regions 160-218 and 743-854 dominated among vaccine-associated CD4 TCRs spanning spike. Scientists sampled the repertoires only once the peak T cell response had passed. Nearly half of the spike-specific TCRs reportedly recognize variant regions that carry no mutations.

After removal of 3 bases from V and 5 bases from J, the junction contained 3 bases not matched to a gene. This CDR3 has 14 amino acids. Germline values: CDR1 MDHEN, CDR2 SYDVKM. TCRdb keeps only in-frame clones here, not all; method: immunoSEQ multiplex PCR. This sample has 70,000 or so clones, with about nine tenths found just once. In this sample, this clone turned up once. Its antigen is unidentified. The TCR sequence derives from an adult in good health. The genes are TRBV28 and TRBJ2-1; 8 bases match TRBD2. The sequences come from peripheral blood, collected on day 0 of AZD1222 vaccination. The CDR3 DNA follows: TGTGCCAGCAGTTTGGGACTAGTTAACAATGAGCAGTTCTTC. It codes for CASSLGLVNNEQFF.